Listed below are T cell receptor beta chains from one sample, sequenced in a study of blood T cell repertoires in COVID-19. Sequenced by immunoSEQ multiplex PCR; TCRdb stores in-frame clones only, minus some. Here the sample spans about 300,000 clones, approximately 86% being singletons. The source material was peripheral blood. Receptor source: a man between 65 and 85 years old with acute or convalescent COVID-19. The CDR3 runs from the conserved cysteine through the conserved F or W. A D gene is named only where the DNA matches it firmly. Part of the rows lack a size; the others show once, few, many or a class for expanded clones.

clone_size,v_call,d_call,j_call,cdr3_aa,cdr3_nt
-,TRBV6-1,-,TRBJ1-5,CASSESTFQPQHF,TGTGCCAGCAGTGAATCAACTTTCCAGCCCCAGCATTTT
once,TRBV7-5,-,TRBJ2-4,CVNRVIENIQYF,TGTGTCAACAGGGTAATCGAAAACATTCAGTACTTC
-,TRBV18,-,TRBJ2-5,CASSRATKETQYF,TGTGCCAGCTCGAGAGCGACCAAAGAGACCCAGTACTTC
-,TRBV5-6,TRBD1,TRBJ2-5,CASGGTGAVQETQYF,TGTGCCAGCGGGGGGACAGGGGCCGTACAAGAGACCCAGTACTTC
-,TRBV29-1,-,TRBJ1-2,CSVEDRTDGYTF,TGCAGCGTTGAAGATCGCACAGATGGCTACACCTTC
-,TRBV2,-,TRBJ1-1,CASTGGASTEAFF,TGTGCCAGCACCGGCGGGGCGAGTACTGAAGCTTTCTTT
-,TRBV29-1,-,TRBJ1-2,CSVQGSGDGYTF,TGCAGCGTTCAAGGGTCCGGGGATGGCTACACCTTC
-,TRBV10-3,TRBD1,TRBJ2-2,CAISGQGRDGELFF,TGTGCCATCAGTGGACAGGGCCGGGACGGGGAGCTGTTTTTT
-,TRBV19,TRBD1,TRBJ1-4,CASTDRLNEKLFF,TGTGCCAGTACGGACAGGTTGAATGAAAAACTGTTTTTT
few,TRBV29-1,TRBD1,TRBJ1-2,CSVDTGGHYGYTF,TGCAGCGTTGATACAGGGGGCCACTATGGCTACACCTTC
-,TRBV27,-,TRBJ1-2,CASSPWGVDGYTF,TGTGCCAGCAGTCCTTGGGGGGTGGATGGCTACACCTTC
-,TRBV6-6,TRBD1,TRBJ2-7,CASTGTGSYEQYF,TGTGCCAGCACCGGGACAGGTAGCTACGAGCAGTACTTC
-,TRBV10-1,TRBD2,TRBJ2-5,CASSESLAGGRGTQYF,TGCGCCAGCAGTGAGTCGCTAGCGGGAGGGCGAGGGACCCAGTACTTC
-,TRBV5-1,-,TRBJ2-5,CASSFVDRQETQYF,TGCGCCAGCAGCTTTGTGGACAGACAAGAGACCCAGTACTTC
-,TRBV20-1,TRBD1,TRBJ1-1,CSASTGTGGTEAFF,TGCAGTGCTAGTACCGGGACAGGGGGCACTGAAGCTTTCTTT
once,TRBV3-1/TRBV3-2,-,TRBJ1-5,CASSQAGNNQPQHF,TGTGCCAGCAGCCAAGCGGGGAACAATCAGCCCCAGCATTTT
-,TRBV11-2,-,TRBJ2-5,CASSPGVRETQYF,TGTGCCAGCAGCCCCGGGGTCCGAGAGACCCAGTACTTC
-,TRBV6-5,TRBD1,TRBJ2-7,CASSYSTLGQGTKQYF,TGTGCCAGCAGTTACTCGACATTGGGACAGGGCACCAAGCAGTACTTC